What follows are 3 T cell receptor beta chains derived from one specimen sequenced in a study of shared clonotypes between healthy human individuals. The data were produced by immunoSEQ multiplex PCR, yet TCRdb's version contains in-frame clones alone and is incomplete. The sample consists of some 2,500,000 clones, over 85% of them appearing once. Sequencing was done on a sample of naive CD4+ T cells from PBMCs. Indicated subset: CD45RA+ positively selected. These receptors originate from a young man in good health. Some clones in this sample may be carry-over from other donors' samples.

This CDR3 reads CASSPRTGGAQYF. The CDR3 DNA reads TGTGCCAGCAGTCCCCGGACAGGGGGAGCCCAGTACTTC. This chain uses TRBV27 with TRBJ2-5; 10 bases match TRBD1. The CDR3 consists of 13 residues. CDR1 MNHEY and CDR2 SMNVEV come from the germline V gene (reference sequence). The trim removed 5 bases at V and 9 bases at J, leaving 6 bases unmatched.

This chain connects TRBV10-1 to TRBJ2-5; TRBD1 is a possible D gene (6 bases). The CDR3 contains 13 residues. Trimming pared 5 bases from V and 5 bases from J, leaving 12 bases between. The germline CDR1 and CDR2 sequences are WNHNN and SYGVQD (reference sequence). The CDR3 DNA sequence: TGCGCCAGCAGTAGGACGAGGGGGGAGACCCAGTACTTC. Its protein product is CASSRTRGETQYF.

The chain has TRBV7-3 and TRBJ2-3, with 12 bases identical to TRBD2. Trimming cost V 8 bases and J 0 bases; bases outside gene matches: 6. The CDR3 has 16 residues. In germline, CDR1 is SGHTA, CDR2 FQGTGA. The CDR3 loop is CASSRLAGVSTDTQYF. Here the CDR3 DNA reads TGTGCCAGCTCCAGACTAGCGGGAGTAAGCACAGATACGCAGTATTTT.